This T cell receptor beta chain appears in the sequencing data of a study of blood T cells in healthy people across ages (dated by TCRdb to between 2015 and 2017). Regarding the complete study: In model experiments, template switching captured roughly one uniquely barcoded TCR beta cDNA molecule for every two T cells. Using deep sequencing normalized with unique cDNA molecular identifiers, the study measured how TCR beta repertoire diversity changes with age. The study analyzed two additional independent replicas of 1 million unique cDNA reads from the same blood draw for two donors, one aged 18 to 30 and one aged 80 or older. The donors were divided into four age groups: young (average roughly 15 years), middle-aged (approximately 39), aged (under 70) and long-lived (around 87). Results the study describes overall, beyond this receptor: Observed TCR beta diversity per million T cells fell roughly linearly with age, and a significant reduction was already apparent by age roughly 41. The percentage of naive T cells measured by flow cytometry correlated strongly with observed TCR beta diversity. Because donor CMV infection status was unknown, age-related changes in expanded clonotypes were potentially confounded. Because profiling used bulk unsorted PBMCs, naive and antigen-experienced compartments could not be compared conclusively. Compared with the aged group, more naive CD4+ T cells, fewer expanded clones and increased TCR diversity were shown by the long-lived group, suggesting age selection. Estimates of total diversity based on one million sequenced T cells were regarded as lower bounds and as underestimates.

The germline V gene (reference sequence) sets CDR1 to SEHNR and CDR2 to FQNEAQ. The CDR3 has 15 amino acids, counting the end cysteine and phenylalanine. Here the CDR3 DNA is all that survives: 45 bases in frame from base 1. This clonotype appeared a few times. The antigen it recognizes is unknown. No base-level quality is on record; no much larger clone is a single base apart. Library creation used 5' RACE. The sequencing machine was an Illumina HiSeq 2500. A second PCR of about 7 to 12 cycles was performed with a sample-barcoded 5' primer and a J-beta primer mix. A template-switch 5' adaptor carrying 12 random nucleotides introduced a unique molecular identifier onto each TCR beta cDNA molecule. At least 2.5 million CDR3-containing paired-end reads were obtained from each sample. All of the RNA was converted into first-strand cDNA using the Mint cDNA synthesis kit, with a TRBC-specific oligonucleotide serving as the primer. After uracil-DNA glycosylase treatment, a first 18-cycle PCR used universal primers M1SS and BC2_uni_R on all cDNA. The published analysis was carried out like this. Normalization of each sample was performed by random selection of 1 million high-quality reads, each carrying a distinct molecular identifier. Instead of being binned into consensus sequences, reads with shared molecular identifiers were discarded. MiTCR, with a Q25 quality threshold and the strictest error-elimination algorithm, was used for CDR3 identification, clonotype clustering and error correction. A nonparametric unseen species model with Euler transformation was used to estimate lower-bound total TCR beta diversity. TCRdb passed the public sequencing reads through fastp at Q25 and MiXCR, retaining productive beta sequences. When rows share a CDR3 protein, they turn into one entry using the most common DNA and genes. These V and J calls derive from TCRdb rather than the authors' analysis. For this sample there are nearly 800,000 distinct CDR3 sequences; more than 20% appear just once. The ten largest clones add up to approximately 4% of the sample.

Systemically healthy Caucasian individuals from Russia, 35 to 50 in total and aged about 6 to 100 years, were included as donors. Ten milliliters of peripheral blood were drawn from each donor into EDTA-treated Vacutainer tubes. PBMCs were isolated by Ficoll-Paque density-gradient centrifugation, with at least 7 million obtained per sample. Total RNA, at least 6 micrograms per sample, was extracted from PBMCs with Trizol reagent. Naive CD45RAhigh/CD27high T cell percentages were measured by flow cytometry on a PBMC aliquot from every donor. The same data also contributed to another study, on T cells of mothers and their children. Reported in the second study: Nine systemically healthy Caucasian individuals, comprising three mothers and their six children, were included as donors. cDNA synthesis consumed the entire amount of extracted RNA, loaded at roughly 1.5 ug RNA in each 15 ul reaction. In the second PCR, the M1S primer introduced both the sample barcodes and 2-4 random nucleotides. Each mother yielded over 9 million TCR beta CDR3 reads and each child roughly 3.1 million reads. Thymic selection similarly shapes TCR recombination output in related and unrelated pairs, with minor effect from inherited differences. Related mother-child pairs always showed normalized repertoire overlap that was slightly higher than in unrelated mother-child pairs, though the difference was never significant. Persistent microchimeric T cell clones were not detected, at a sensitivity of about 99 clones per million clonotypes. The study used deep NGS to compare TCR beta repertoires of mothers and children, seeking features distinguishing related mother-child pairs from unrelated individuals. The mean age was about 40 +/- 4 years for the mothers and around 10 +/- 4 years for the children. Libraries were sequenced on Illumina HiSeq 2000 with 100+100 nt paired-end reads after adapter ligation with NEBNext reagents. To prevent cross-contamination, the mother and child libraries were prepared one month apart and sequenced in separate runs. Each donor had between about 500,000 and 2,300,000 distinct TCR beta clonotypes identified. Naive TCR beta clonotypes were estimated from low-frequency clonotypes matched to each donor's FACS-determined naive share, without sorting.

Material for sequencing was blood. The sequence came from a boy under 18 in good health. This sequence uses TRBV7-9 and TRBJ2-1; the D element could tentatively be TRBD1 or TRBD2, as 5 bases agree for each. The closer fit of TRBJ2-5 to the DNA end suggests the J call may be wrong. This receptor has the CDR3 CASTPRGRDGETQYF. The bases read TGTGCCAGCACCCCCCGGGGCAGGGACGGTGAGACCCAGTACTTC.